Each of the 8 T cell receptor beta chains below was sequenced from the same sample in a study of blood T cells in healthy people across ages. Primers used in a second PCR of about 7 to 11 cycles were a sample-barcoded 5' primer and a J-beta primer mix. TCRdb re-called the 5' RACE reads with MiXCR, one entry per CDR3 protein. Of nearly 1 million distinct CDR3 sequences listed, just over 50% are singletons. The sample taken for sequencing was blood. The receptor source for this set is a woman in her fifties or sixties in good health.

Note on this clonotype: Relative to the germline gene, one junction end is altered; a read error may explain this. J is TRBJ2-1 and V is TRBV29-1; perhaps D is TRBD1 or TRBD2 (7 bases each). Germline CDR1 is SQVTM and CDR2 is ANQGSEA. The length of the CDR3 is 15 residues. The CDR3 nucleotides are TGCAGCGTTCAGGGGGGGGTTAACTCCGACAATGAGCAGTTCTTC. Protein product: CSVQGGVNSDNEQFF.

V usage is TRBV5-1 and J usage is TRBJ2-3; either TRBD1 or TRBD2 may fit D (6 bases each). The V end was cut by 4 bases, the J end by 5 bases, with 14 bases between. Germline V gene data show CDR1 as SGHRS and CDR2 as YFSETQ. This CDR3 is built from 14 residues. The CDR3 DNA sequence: TGCGCCAGCAGCCATGGTAGGGGGGAAGATACGCAGTATTTT. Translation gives CASSHGRGEDTQYF.

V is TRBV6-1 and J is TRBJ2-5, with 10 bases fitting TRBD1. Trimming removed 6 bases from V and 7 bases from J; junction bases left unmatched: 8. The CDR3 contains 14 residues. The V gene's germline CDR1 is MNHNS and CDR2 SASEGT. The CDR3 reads CASRRDRGLGTQYF. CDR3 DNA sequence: TGTGCCAGCAGACGGGACAGGGGCCTCGGGACCCAGTACTTC.

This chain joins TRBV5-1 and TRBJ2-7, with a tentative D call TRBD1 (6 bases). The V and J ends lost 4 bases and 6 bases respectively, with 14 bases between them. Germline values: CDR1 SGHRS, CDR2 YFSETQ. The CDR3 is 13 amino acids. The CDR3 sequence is CASSTNRAAEQYF. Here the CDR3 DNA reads TGCGCCAGCAGCACAAACAGGGCAGCCGAGCAGTACTTC.

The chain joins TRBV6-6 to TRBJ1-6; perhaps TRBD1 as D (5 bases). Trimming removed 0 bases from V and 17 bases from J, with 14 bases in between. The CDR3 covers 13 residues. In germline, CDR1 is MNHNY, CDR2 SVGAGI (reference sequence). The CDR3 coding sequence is TGTGCCAGCAGTTACTCGGAGAGGGGAATAATCCACTTT. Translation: CASSYSERGIIHF.

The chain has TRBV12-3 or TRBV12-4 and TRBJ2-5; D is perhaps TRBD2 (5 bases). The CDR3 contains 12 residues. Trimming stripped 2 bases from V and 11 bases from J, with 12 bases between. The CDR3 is CASSLREFEQYF. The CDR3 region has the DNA TGTGCCAGCAGTTTACGGGAATTTGAGCAGTACTTC.

CDR3 coding DNA: TGTGCCAGCAGTAGAAGGCCAGAGAGAGTATATGGCTACACCTTC. Protein product: CASSRRPERVYGYTF. The chain combines TRBV28 with TRBJ1-2; unclear D gene. Trimming removed 5 bases from V and 5 bases from J, with 18 bases in between. Per germline, CDR1 MDHEN and CDR2 SYDVKM. The CDR3 consists of 15 residues.

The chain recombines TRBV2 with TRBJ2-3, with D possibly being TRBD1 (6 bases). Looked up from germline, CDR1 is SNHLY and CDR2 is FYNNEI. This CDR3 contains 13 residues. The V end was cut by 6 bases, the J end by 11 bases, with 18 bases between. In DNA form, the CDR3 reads TGTGCCAGCAGCCCCTTGGGGCAGGGGAAGCAGTATTTT. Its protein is CASSPLGQGKQYF.